The 27 T cell receptor beta chains below were found in one sample sequenced in a study of T-cell memory formation after mild COVID-19. From the 5' RACE reads, TCRdb called clonotypes with MiXCR, one entry per CDR3 protein. The table records over 55,000 distinct CDR3 sequences, approximately 9.5% of them present only once. Sequencing was carried out using PBMCs or a T cell subset sorted from them (not recorded which). The receptors were gathered from a man aged 18 to 29 who had mild COVID-19 (a few samples of this study predate the infection). Cell type and time point are not known.

V and J are TRBV7-9 and TRBJ2-7; D gene ambiguous. The CDR3 contains 12 residues. Trimming shortened V by 1 base and J by 7 bases, and 8 bases separated the two germline ends. Germline lookup yields CDR1 SEHNR and CDR2 FQNEAQ (reference sequence). CDR3 residues: CASSLDYREQYF. Here the CDR3 DNA reads TGTGCCAGCAGCTTAGATTATAGGGAGCAGTACTTC. The full variable domain, with the rest looked up from reference TRBV7-9 and TRBJ2-7, is DTGVSQNPRHKITKRGQNVTFRCDPISEHNRLYWYRQTLGQGPEFLTYFQNEAQLEKSRLLSDRFSAERPKGSFSTLEIQRTEQGDSAMYLCASSLDYREQYFGPGTRLTVT.

The V and J genes are TRBV4-3 and TRBJ2-3; TRBD2 is a possible D gene (6 bases). CDR3 length: 15 residues. Germline V gene data show CDR1 as LGHNA and CDR2 as YSLEER. V lost 1 base and J lost 1, with 9 bases in between. The CDR3 spells CASSQGGVRTDTQYF. As DNA, the CDR3 is TGCGCCAGCAGCCAAGGGGGGGTGCGCACAGATACGCAGTATTTT.

Only a few counts were recorded for this clonotype. This chain links TRBV10-3 with TRBJ2-6; TRBD2 is a possible D gene (5 bases). Germline V gene data show CDR1 as ENHRY and CDR2 as SYGVKD. The CDR3 is 14 amino acids. V was shortened by 5 bases and J by 0 bases, with 5 bases between the two germline ends. CDR3 sequence (DNA): TGTGCCATCAGTCGGGACTCTGGGGCCAACGTCCTGACTTTC. Protein sequence: CAISRDSGANVLTF.

This clonotype was seen ten or more times. The chain combines TRBV6-5 with TRBJ2-7; the D gene is possibly TRBD2 (6 bases). The germline CDR1 and CDR2 sequences are MNHEY and SVGAGI. The V and J ends lost 5 bases and 1 base respectively, with 12 bases between them. This CDR3 has 14 amino acids. This chain's CDR3 is CASSIRAGSYEQYF. As DNA, the CDR3 is TGTGCCAGCAGTATCCGTGCGGGGTCCTACGAGCAGTACTTC.

This clonotype is deemed medium-sized. The rearrangement links TRBV15 to TRBJ2-5, with 9 bases aligning to TRBD2. V dropped 0 bases and J dropped 5; count of bases not matched to a gene: 1. The CDR3 covers 14 residues. Looked up from germline, CDR1 is LNHNV and CDR2 is YYDKDF (reference sequence). CDR3 sequence reads: CATSRDLAGETQYF. The CDR3 DNA sequence: TGTGCCACCAGCAGAGATCTAGCGGGGGAGACCCAGTACTTC.

V gene TRBV7-3 combines with J gene TRBJ2-1, with TRBD2 matching over 12 bases. Trimming at V came to 4 bases and at J to 5 bases, leaving 3 bases not matched to a gene. Germline V gives CDR1 SGHTA, CDR2 FQGTGA. CDR3 length: 15 amino acids. The CDR3 nucleotides read TGTGCCAGCAGCTCCACTAGCGGGGGGAACAATGAGCAGTTCTTC. Translated: CASSSTSGGNNEQFF. Based on the CDR3 plus reference TRBV7-3 and TRBJ2-1, the full variable domain is GAGVSQTPSNKVTEKGKYVELRCDPISGHTALYWYRQSLGQGPEFLIYFQGTGAADDSGLPNDRFFAVRPEGSVSTLKIQRTERGDSAVYLCASSSTSGGNNEQFFGPGTRLTVL.

This clonotype has a handful of counts. The chain uses TRBV7-2 and TRBJ1-5; D gene uncertain. Germline-derived CDR1 and CDR2 are SGHTA and FQGNSA. V lost 1 base and J lost 4, with 11 bases in between. This CDR3 is built from 15 residues. The CDR3 nucleotides read TGTGCCAGCAGCTTAGTCTACAGCCCTAATCAGCCCCAGCATTTT. Encoded protein: CASSLVYSPNQPQHF.

This clonotype showed up just a few times. CDR3 protein: CASSYSFGATNEKLFF. The CDR3 region has the DNA TGTGCCAGCAGTTACTCCTTCGGTGCAACTAATGAAAAACTGTTTTTT. The rearrangement links TRBV6-5 to TRBJ1-4; D call uncertain. Trimming left V 0 bases short and J 0 bases short, with 8 bases between. In germline, CDR1 is MNHEY, CDR2 SVGAGI. The CDR3 contains 16 residues.

This sequence joins TRBV7-6 and TRBJ2-7; 8 bases are shared with TRBD2. This CDR3 is 15 amino acids long. CDR1 and CDR2 (germline): SGHVS, FNYEAQ. Trimming removed 2 bases from V and 4 bases from J; junction bases left unmatched: 7. CDR3 sequence (DNA): TGTGCCAGCAGCTTATCCGGCGGGGGGCAGTACGAGCAGTACTTC. This codes for CASSLSGGGQYEQYF.

In this sample, this clonotype turned up a few times. The J gene is TRBJ1-1, the V gene TRBV5-1; maybe TRBD1 (5 bases). V gave up 4 bases and J gave up 2 bases, with 12 bases separating them. CDR3 length equals 14 residues. CDR1 SGHRS and CDR2 YFSETQ come from the germline V gene. The CDR3 sequence: CASSREGLNTEAFF. DNA of the CDR3: TGCGCCAGCAGCCGGGAGGGGTTAAACACTGAAGCTTTCTTT.

The CDR3 loop is CSAFHPLGVGNNEQFF. The CDR3 DNA sequence: TGCAGTGCTTTCCATCCCCTAGGCGTGGGGAACAATGAGCAGTTCTTC. This chain connects TRBV20-1 to TRBJ2-1; no clear D gene. Trimming pared 5 bases from V and 5 bases from J, leaving 22 bases between. There are 16 residues in the CDR3. Per the germline V gene, CDR1 is DFQATT and CDR2 is SNEGSKA (reference sequence).

The chain combines TRBV4-3 with TRBJ2-7; D not resolved. CDR3 length: 14 residues. V lost 0 bases and J lost 2, with 8 bases in between. Germline V lookup: CDR1 LGHNA, CDR2 YSLEER. The CDR3 protein is CASSQEAMTYEQYF. The CDR3 nucleotides read TGCGCCAGCAGCCAAGAGGCCATGACCTACGAGCAGTACTTC.

The rearrangement joins TRBV5-1 to TRBJ2-5, with D maybe TRBD2 (7 bases). CDR1 and CDR2 from the germline V gene are SGHRS and YFSETQ. V was trimmed by 4 bases and J by 4 bases, leaving 11 bases between them. The CDR3 consists of 13 residues. CDR3 nucleotides: TGCGCCAGCAGCCAAGGGGGGGGAGAGACCCAGTACTTC. Translating it yields CASSQGGGETQYF.

Note on this clonotype: The junction and the germline gene differ at one end; a read error may be behind it. The V and J genes are TRBV6-2 or TRBV6-3 and TRBJ2-7, with 8 bases lining up with TRBD1. The CDR3 is made up of 11 amino acids. The germline V gene has CDR1 MNHEY and CDR2 SVGEGT. The CDR3 DNA follows: TGTGCCAGCAGGGACCGGGACAGGCGAAACTTC. Its translation is CASRDRDRRNF.

The genes are TRBV6-5 and TRBJ1-2, with D unclear. The V gene lost 8 bases and the J gene lost 5 bases, with 15 bases spanning the gap. The length of the CDR3 is 13 residues. Germline lookup yields CDR1 MNHEY and CDR2 SVGAGI. The CDR3 sequence: CASGVGRWYGYTF. The CDR3 DNA follows: TGTGCCAGCGGGGTGGGGAGGTGGTATGGCTACACCTTC.

This clonotype was counted only a few times. The chain employs TRBV6-5 and TRBJ1-2, with unresolved D. The CDR3 runs 18 residues. Germline CDR1 MNHEY, CDR2 SVGAGI. V dropped 0 bases and J dropped 0 bases, with 17 bases sitting between them. Here the CDR3 DNA reads TGTGCCAGCAGTTACTCGAACTTCGATCCGGGAGCTAACTATGGCTACACCTTC. Protein sequence: CASSYSNFDPGANYGYTF.

For the CDR3, the DNA is TGTGCCAGCAGCTTAGTTTGGGGCACCTCTGGAAACACCATATATTTT. Translation gives CASSLVWGTSGNTIYF. The rearrangement links TRBV7-9 to TRBJ1-3, with D possibly being TRBD1 (5 bases). This CDR3 is built from 16 residues. V was clipped by 1 base and J by 0 bases, with 10 bases between them. Germline CDR1 is SEHNR and CDR2 is FQNEAQ (reference sequence).

This clonotype was picked up a small number of times. The chain has TRBV6-6 and TRBJ1-6; maybe TRBD1 (6 bases). V dropped 7 bases and J dropped 7 bases, with 14 bases sitting between them. This CDR3 contains 14 residues. CDR1 is MNHNY and CDR2 is SVGAGI in the germline V gene (reference sequence). In nucleotides, the CDR3 is TGTGCCAGCAACGTGCAGGGGAGAAATTCACCCCTCCACTTT. It specifies CASNVQGRNSPLHF.

Only a few counts were recorded for this clonotype. V usage is TRBV9 and J usage is TRBJ1-4; the D is unclear. Germline V lookup: CDR1 SGDLS, CDR2 YYNGEE. The CDR3 sequence is 14 residues long. Trimming took off 3 bases at V and 2 bases at J, with 8 bases between the two ends. The CDR3 DNA follows: TGTGCCAGCAGCGCGACCGATACTAATGAAAAACTGTTTTTT. It is translated as CASSATDTNEKLFF.

The sample holds many counts of this clonotype. This chain connects TRBV7-9 to TRBJ2-7; D is perhaps TRBD2 (6 bases). This CDR3 contains 13 residues. V lost 3 bases and J lost 7, with 13 bases in between. Germline loops: CDR1 SEHNR, CDR2 FQNEAQ (reference sequence). Here the CDR3 DNA reads TGTGCCAGCAGCTTTTTGACCGCGGGAGAGCAGTACTTC. Translation gives CASSFLTAGEQYF.

This sequence joins TRBV7-3 and TRBJ2-2, with D perhaps matching TRBD2 (6 bases). V was trimmed by 5 bases and J by 4 bases, leaving 14 bases between them. From germline, CDR1 is SGHTA and CDR2 FQGTGA. The CDR3 is 15 residues long. CDR3 DNA sequence: TGTGCCAGCAGCCGCGGCGGGGAGGTCACCGGGGAGCTGTTTTTT. It specifies CASSRGGEVTGELFF.

This clonotype was recorded at least ten times. In nucleotides, the CDR3 is TGCGCCAGCAGCTGGGAGGGGGCAGATACGCAGTATTTT. Translated, it gives CASSWEGADTQYF. The V gene is TRBV5-1, the J gene TRBJ2-3; perhaps TRBD2 as D (7 bases). V lost 3 bases to trimming and J lost 4 bases, with 9 bases between them. This CDR3 has 13 amino acids. Germline V CDR1 and CDR2: SGHRS, YFSETQ.

DNA of the CDR3: TGTGCCAGCAGCTTGGGGGATGCGACAGGGTATAGAGTC. Encoded protein: CASSLGDATGYRV. The rearrangement uses TRBV11-2 and TRBJ2-7; 7 bases map to TRBD1. The CDR3 sequence is 13 residues long. CDR1 and CDR2 from the germline V gene are SGHAT and FQNNGV.

This clonotype was seen repeatedly, ten times or more. The J gene is TRBJ2-2, the V gene TRBV4-3, with D uncertain. V was pared by 1 base and J by 2 bases, with 8 bases between. This CDR3 has 15 amino acids. Germline V gives CDR1 LGHNA, CDR2 YSLEER. The CDR3 DNA reads TGCGCCAGCAGCCAAGGGACGGTTAACACCGGGGAGCTGTTTTTT. Translation: CASSQGTVNTGELFF.

V and J are TRBV10-3 and TRBJ1-2, with 9 bases lining up with TRBD1. With 4 bases clipped from V and 8 bases from J, the junction kept 5 bases outside the gene matches. The CDR3 is made up of 13 amino acids. Germline V lookup: CDR1 ENHRY, CDR2 SYGVKD. The CDR3 protein is CAISGDRGNGYTF. DNA of the CDR3: TGTGCCATCAGTGGAGACAGGGGGAACGGCTACACCTTC.

The chain uses TRBV7-2 and TRBJ1-2; unclear D gene. This CDR3 spans 13 amino acids. V lost 8 bases to trimming and J lost 3 bases, with 13 bases between them. From germline, CDR1 is SGHTA and CDR2 FQGNSA. The CDR3 sequence is CASSTMPDYGYTF. The CDR3, as DNA: TGTGCCAGCTCGACAATGCCGGACTATGGCTACACCTTC.

This clonotype has more than one count but fewer than ten. V and J are TRBV5-1 and TRBJ1-1; 10 nucleotides line up with TRBD1. Germline CDR1 and CDR2: SGHRS and YFSETQ. Losses at the gene ends were 4 bases for V and 5 bases for J; bases not matched to a gene: 5. The CDR3 consists of 14 residues. CDR3 DNA sequence: TGCGCCAGCAGCATTGGGACAGGGGAAACTGAAGCTTTCTTT. Translation gives CASSIGTGETEAFF.